The rows below give T cell receptor beta chains drawn from one sample of a study of T-cell reconstitution after alpha-beta-depleted transplantation in children. MiXCR, applied by TCRdb to the PCR reads, yields one record per CDR3 protein. The table shows approximately 400,000 distinct CDR3 sequences, with 15% to 20% occurring only once. The specimen comprised PBMCs, mostly from graft donor cells, sampled 360 days after TCRalphabeta/CD19-depleted stem cell transplant. The receptors stem from a boy less than two years old who had a stem cell transplant for Wiskott-Aldrich syndrome, so the T cells may come from the graft donor. The CDR3 runs from the conserved cysteine through the conserved F or W.

CSAVRGWEQYF	TRBV20-1	TRBJ2-7
CASSNIDTEAFF	TRBV11-3	TRBJ1-1
CASSLNWGWTDTQYF	TRBV7-8	TRBJ2-3
CAIRRTGDTGELFF	TRBV10-3	TRBJ2-2
CASSHWTGYQETQYF	TRBV7-6	TRBJ2-5
CSARDPRVNTEAFF	TRBV20-1	TRBJ1-1
CASSFTGVSQPQHF	TRBV12-3/TRBV12-4	TRBJ1-5
CASSLTSPTYNEQFF	TRBV5-1	TRBJ2-1
CATGAGNTGELFF	TRBV7-2	TRBJ2-2
CASGSTGSQPQHF	TRBV6-1	TRBJ1-5
CASTQGHPGELFF	TRBV7-9	TRBJ2-2
CAWSAGTGGYEQYF	TRBV30	TRBJ2-7
CASSLVHLGEAFF	TRBV7-8	TRBJ1-1
CTITPGTSGTDTQYF	TRBV29-1	TRBJ2-3
CASSSWGVQETQYF	TRBV28	TRBJ2-5
CASSRGTGYEQYF	TRBV4-1	TRBJ2-7
CASSFWGYEQYF	TRBV12-3/TRBV12-4	TRBJ2-7
CATRGRTAGRAETQYF	TRBV28	TRBJ2-5
CASRLTSSGNTIYF	TRBV12-3/TRBV12-4	TRBJ1-3
CASKRAIAGPNTGELFF	TRBV6-2/TRBV6-3	TRBJ2-2
CASSLADRGGRETQYF	TRBV7-2	TRBJ2-5
CASSKVELGGKNIQYF	TRBV21-1	TRBJ2-4
CASSVGTGVGVDTQYF	TRBV9	TRBJ2-3
CASRETGLVPREQYF	TRBV6-1	TRBJ2-7
CASSPFLPTLERGFDGYEQYF	TRBV6-2/TRBV6-3	TRBJ2-7
CASSLSIADAYNEQFF	TRBV27	TRBJ2-1
CASSYEVAGGPTDTQYF	TRBV6-5	TRBJ2-3
CASSLAPRREETQYF	TRBV5-1	TRBJ2-5
CASSTKPGGSYNEQFF	TRBV5-4	TRBJ2-1
CASSTSQAYNEQFF	TRBV9	TRBJ2-1
CASSIGQGTTYEQYF	TRBV19	TRBJ2-7
CASSAGALTDTQYF	TRBV10-1	TRBJ2-3
CAISDTPGQGADTQYF	TRBV10-3	TRBJ2-3
CSARDPGSFTEAFF	TRBV20-1	TRBJ1-1
CATSRDDTQETQYF	TRBV15	TRBJ2-5
CASSLQGVRELFF	TRBV12-3/TRBV12-4	TRBJ2-2
CSAEAAGTYEQYF	TRBV20-1	TRBJ2-7
CASSQVLAGGPKETQYF	TRBV4-2	TRBJ2-5
CASSPGQGKAKNIQYF	TRBV27	TRBJ2-4
CSAQAGALFSYEQYF	TRBV20-1	TRBJ2-7
CASSYWTGLKTQYF	TRBV6-2/TRBV6-3	TRBJ2-5
CASSYGTSALDEQFF	TRBV6-2/TRBV6-3	TRBJ2-1
CASSFDGGTEAFF	TRBV7-9	TRBJ1-1
CASSELGASSGNTIYF	TRBV6-1	TRBJ1-3
CASTPTLYEQYF	TRBV7-8	TRBJ2-7
CASSSEPPGHSYNEQFF	TRBV5-1	TRBJ2-1